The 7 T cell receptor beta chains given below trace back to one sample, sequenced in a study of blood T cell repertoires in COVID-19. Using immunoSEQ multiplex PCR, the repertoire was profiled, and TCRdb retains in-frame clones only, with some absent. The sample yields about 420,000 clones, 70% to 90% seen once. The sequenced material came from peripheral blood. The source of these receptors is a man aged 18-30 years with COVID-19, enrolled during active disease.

Here the CDR3 reads CASSPGGDPVTQETQYF. CDR3 bases: TGTGCCAGCAGCCCCGGGGGGGATCCGGTCACACAAGAGACCCAGTACTTC. The V and J genes are TRBV5-4 and TRBJ2-5, with TRBD2 identical over 8 bases. Germline V CDR1 and CDR2: SGHNT, YYREEE (reference sequence). This CDR3 has 17 residues. Unmatched junction bases numbered 13, after V lost 4 bases and J lost 2 bases.

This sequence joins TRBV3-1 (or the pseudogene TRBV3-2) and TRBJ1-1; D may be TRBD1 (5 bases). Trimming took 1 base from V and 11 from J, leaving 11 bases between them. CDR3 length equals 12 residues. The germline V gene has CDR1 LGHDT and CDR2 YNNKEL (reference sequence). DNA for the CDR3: TGTGCCAGCAGCCAAGCTGGGGACTCGGCTTTCTTT. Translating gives CASSQAGDSAFF.

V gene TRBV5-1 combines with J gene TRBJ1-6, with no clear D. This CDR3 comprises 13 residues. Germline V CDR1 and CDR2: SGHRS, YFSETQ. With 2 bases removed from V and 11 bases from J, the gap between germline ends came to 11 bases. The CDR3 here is CASSFTTDTPLHF. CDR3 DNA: TGCGCCAGCAGCTTCACCACAGATACACCCCTCCACTTT. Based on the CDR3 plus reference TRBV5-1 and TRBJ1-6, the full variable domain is KAGVTQTPRYLIKTRGQQVTLSCSPISGHRSVSWYQQTPGQGLQFLFEYFSETQRNKGNFPGRFSGRQFSNSRSEMNVSTLELGDSALYLCASSFTTDTPLHFGNGTRLTVT.

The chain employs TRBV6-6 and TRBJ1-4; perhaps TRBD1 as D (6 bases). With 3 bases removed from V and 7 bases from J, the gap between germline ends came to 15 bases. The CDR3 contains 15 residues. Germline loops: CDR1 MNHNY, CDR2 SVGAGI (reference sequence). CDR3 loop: CASSYPQGRREKLFF. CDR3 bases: TGTGCCAGCAGTTATCCGCAGGGGCGCCGTGAAAAACTGTTTTTT.

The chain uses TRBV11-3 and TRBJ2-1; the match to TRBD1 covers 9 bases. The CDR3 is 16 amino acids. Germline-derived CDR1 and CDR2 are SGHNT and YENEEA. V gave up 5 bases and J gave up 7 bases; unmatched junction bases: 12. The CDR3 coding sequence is TGTGCCAGCAGCAGGTTATCCGGGACAGGGATGAATGAGCAGTTCTTC. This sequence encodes CASSRLSGTGMNEQFF.

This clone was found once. Here the CDR3 DNA reads TGTGCCAGCAGCTTAAGTAAGCGGGAGGGCCGCACCGGGGAGCTGTTTTTT. Amino acids: CASSLSKREGRTGELFF. V is TRBV7-8 and J is TRBJ2-2; TRBD2 aligns across 10 bases. Germline V lookup: CDR1 SGHVS, CDR2 FQNEAQ. V was clipped by 2 bases and J by 4 bases; unmatched bases: 7. This CDR3 has 17 residues.

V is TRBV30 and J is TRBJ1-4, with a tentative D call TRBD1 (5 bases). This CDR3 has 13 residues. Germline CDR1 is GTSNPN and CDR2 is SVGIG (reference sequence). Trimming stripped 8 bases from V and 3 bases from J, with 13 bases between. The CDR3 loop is CAGKGMANEKLFF. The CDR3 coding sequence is TGTGCCGGCAAGGGGATGGCTAATGAAAAACTGTTTTTT. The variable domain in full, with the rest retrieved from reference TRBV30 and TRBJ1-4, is SQTIHQWPATLVQPVGSPLSLECTVEGTSNPNLYWYRQAAGRGLQLLFYSVGIGQISSEVPQNLSASRPQDRQFILSSKKLLLSDSGFYLCAGKGMANEKLFFGSGTQLSVL.